This entry lists 8 T cell receptor beta chains sequenced from one sample in a study of cytomegalovirus exposure and HLA in healthy donors. Primers included in the PCR were 60 Vbeta and 13 Jbeta primers. TCRdb's copy holds only in-frame clones and misses some; the assay was immunoSEQ multiplex PCR. The sample records about 80,000 clones, about 77% being singletons. The material sequenced was PBMCs. The receptors were sampled from a man aged 50 to 59 in good health and CMV-seronegative.

A single count supports this clone. V is TRBV7-2 and J is TRBJ2-6; D unclear. Germline V lookup: CDR1 SGHTA, CDR2 FQGNSA. The CDR3 is 17 residues long. The germline V and J ends were trimmed by 3 bases and 0 bases, with 12 bases remaining between them. Here the CDR3 reads CASSLGSLLSGANVLTF. The CDR3, as DNA: TGTGCCAGCAGCTTGGGCAGCCTTCTCTCTGGGGCCAACGTCCTGACTTTC. Filled out from reference TRBV7-2 and TRBJ2-6, the complete variable domain reads GAGVSQSPSNKVTEKGKDVELRCDPISGHTALYWYRQSLGQGLEFLIYFQGNSAPDKSGLPSDRFSAERTGGSVSTLTIQRTQQEDSAVYLCASSLGSLLSGANVLTFGAGSRLTVL.

The chain couples TRBV28 to TRBJ1-4; D ambiguous. Germline values: CDR1 MDHEN, CDR2 SYDVKM. Trimming left V 6 bases short and J 8 bases short, with 16 bases between. There are 14 residues in the CDR3. In DNA, the CDR3 is TGTGCCAGCAGCGGCGAGGGTATCGACGAAAAACTGTTTTTT. Translating it yields CASSGEGIDEKLFF.

Of note for this clone: The germline gene is not matched at one end of the junction; a read error may be the cause. The chain joins TRBV7-9 to TRBJ1-1; D may be TRBD1 (6 bases). This CDR3 is 17 amino acids long. Germline CDR1 is SEHNR and CDR2 is FQNEAQ (reference sequence). The CDR3 protein is CSSSLNTPTTGYTEAFF. CDR3 bases: TGTTCCAGCAGCTTGAATACTCCGACGACAGGATACACTGAAGCTTTCTTT.

This clone was seen only a few times. V gene TRBV7-3 combines with J gene TRBJ1-1; D gene unclear. The CDR3 totals 13 residues. Deletions cut 2 bases from V and 0 bases from J, with 4 bases between. Germline loops: CDR1 SGHTA, CDR2 FQGTGA. The CDR3 is CASSLQLNTEAFF. The CDR3 DNA is TGTGCCAGCAGCTTACAGTTGAACACTGAAGCTTTCTTT.

The gene calls are TRBV21-1 and TRBJ1-1. TRBV21-1 is flagged as a pseudogene. This CDR3 region has 10 residues. As DNA, the CDR3 is TGTGCCAGCAGCCCCGAGGAAGCTTTCTTT. Residues: CASSPEEAFF.

The chain joins TRBV5-1 to TRBJ1-6, with unresolved D. V lost 0 bases to trimming and J lost 10 bases, with 14 bases between them. The CDR3 extends over 15 amino acids. The V gene's germline CDR1 is SGHRS and CDR2 YFSETQ. The CDR3 protein is CASSLAVGSGSPLHF. CDR3 coding DNA: TGCGCCAGCAGCTTGGCAGTGGGATCGGGGTCACCCCTCCACTTT.

CDR3 in DNA: TGTGCCAGCAGCTTATCTTCCCTTTCACCCCTCCACTTT. Protein product: CASSLSSLSPLHF. The chain employs TRBV7-9 and TRBJ1-6; D remains unclear. V lost 2 bases, J lost 9 bases, and 8 bases lay in between. The CDR3 is made up of 13 amino acids. Germline-derived CDR1 and CDR2 are SEHNR and FQNEAQ (reference sequence).

The chain combines TRBV30 with TRBJ2-6, with 10 bases aligning to TRBD1. The V gene's germline CDR1 is GTSNPN and CDR2 SVGIG (reference sequence). Trimming took 3 bases from V and 3 from J; bases not matched to a gene: 5. This CDR3 has 16 amino acids. In nucleotides, the CDR3 is TGTGCCTGGAGGAGACAGGGGGCGGGTGGGGCCAACGTCCTGACTTTC. Protein: CAWRRQGAGGANVLTF. The full variable domain, completed using reference TRBV30 and TRBJ2-6, is SQTIHQWPATLVQPVGSPLSLECTVEGTSNPNLYWYRQAAGRGLQLLFYSVGIGQISSEVPQNLSASRPQDRQFILSSKKLLLSDSGFYLCAWRRQGAGGANVLTFGAGSRLTVL.